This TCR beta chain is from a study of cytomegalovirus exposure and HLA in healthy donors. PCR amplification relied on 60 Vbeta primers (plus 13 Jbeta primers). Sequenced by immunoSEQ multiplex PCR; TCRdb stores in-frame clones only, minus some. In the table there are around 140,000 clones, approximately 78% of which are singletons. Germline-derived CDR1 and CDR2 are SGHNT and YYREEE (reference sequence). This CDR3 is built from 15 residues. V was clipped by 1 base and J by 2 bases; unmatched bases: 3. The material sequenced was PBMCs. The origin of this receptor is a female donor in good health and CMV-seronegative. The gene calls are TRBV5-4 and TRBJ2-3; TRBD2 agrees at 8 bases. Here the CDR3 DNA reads TGTGCCAGCAGCTTGCGGGGGGGTTCCACAGATACGCAGTATTTT. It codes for CASSLRGGSTDTQYF.